This T cell receptor (beta chain) was sequenced for a study of blood T cell repertoires in COVID-19. The overall study: The United States, Italy and Spain were the sources of the acute and convalescent COVID-19 samples. Sample material is recorded as cDNA or gDNA derived from T cells, B-cell-depleted T cells, or PBMCs.

Between the trimmed V and J ends, which lost 8 bases and 7 bases, there was a span of 12 bases. Germline V gene lookup returns CDR1 SNHLY and CDR2 FYNNEI. CDR3 length: 13 residues. Adults between roughly 18 and 90 years of age took part from 24 US areas. Under the authors' procedure: How many nucleated cells were present was estimated from reference gene primer amplification. Using immunoSEQ multiplex PCR, the repertoire was profiled, and TCRdb retains in-frame clones only, with some absent. The V and J calls and clone size come from that table; D and trimming were worked out from the DNA. The profile shows about 390,000 clones, about 87% of them singletons.

The material sequenced was PBMCs or T cells enriched from blood (not recorded which). The chain couples TRBV2 to TRBJ1-6, with D tentatively TRBD1 (6 bases). This clonotype originated in a woman aged 45-65 years who had recovered from COVID-19. CDR3 in DNA: TGTGCCAGCCGGGACACACGGAATTCACCCCTCCACTTT. It encodes CASRDTRNSPLHF.